Following are 22 T cell receptor beta chains from one sample sequenced in a study of beta chain features in type 1 diabetes. Expressed TCRB transcripts were sequenced because the entire RNA isolate underwent reverse transcription. Here immunoSEQ multiplex PCR was the method, and the copy in TCRdb shows in-frame clones only, minus some. The data contain roughly 500,000 clones, over 25% of them singletons. Material: naive CD4+ T cells from blood. Every receptor here comes from a man between 18 and 29 years old in good health.

CDR3 sequence: CASSPEGTNYGYTF. The CDR3 DNA is TGCGCCAGCAGTCCCGAGGGAACTAACTATGGCTACACCTTC. V and J are TRBV5-1 and TRBJ1-2; no clear D. Per germline, CDR1 SGHRS and CDR2 YFSETQ. V was trimmed by 5 bases and J by 0 bases, leaving 11 bases between them. The CDR3 extends over 14 amino acids.

The chain combines TRBV30 with TRBJ2-3; 11 bases are a match to TRBD2. The CDR3 loop spans 14 amino acids. The germline gives CDR1 GTSNPN, CDR2 SVGIG (reference sequence). With V trimmed by 4 bases and J by 3 bases, 3 bases remained unmatched. The CDR3 is CAWNPSGRTDTQYF. The CDR3 DNA follows: TGTGCCTGGAACCCTAGCGGGAGGACAGATACGCAGTATTTT.

The chain combines TRBV9 with TRBJ2-2; D is unresolved. Trimming removed 3 bases at V and 3 bases at J, with 6 bases between. This CDR3 has 13 residues. Germline values: CDR1 SGDLS, CDR2 YYNGEE. The CDR3 coding sequence is TGTGCCAGCAGCGCGCCTGACACCGGGGAGCTGTTTTTT. Translated: CASSAPDTGELFF. The variable domain in full, completed from reference TRBV9 and TRBJ2-2, reads DSGVTQTPKHLITATGQRVTLRCSPRSGDLSVYWYQQSLDQGLQFLIQYYNGEERAKGNILERFSAQQFPDLHSELNLSSLELGDSALYFCASSAPDTGELFFGEGSRLTVL.

This chain joins TRBV18 and TRBJ2-7; the D gene is possibly TRBD2 (5 bases). Trimming removed 0 bases at V and 7 bases at J, with 7 bases between. The germline V gene has CDR1 KGHSH and CDR2 LQKENI. This CDR3 comprises 12 residues. CDR3 nucleotide sequence: TGTGCCAGCTCACCACCGCGAGGGGAGCAGTACTTC. Encoded protein: CASSPPRGEQYF. Filled out from reference TRBV18 and TRBJ2-7, the complete variable domain reads NAGVMQNPRHLVRRRGQEARLRCSPMKGHSHVYWYRQLPEEGLKFMVYLQKENIIDESGMPKERFSAEFPKEGPSILRIQQVVRGDSAAYFCASSPPRGEQYFGPGTRLTVT.

This clone was counted between two and nine times. The gene calls are TRBV6-5 and TRBJ2-7, with 10 bases matching TRBD2. CDR1 MNHEY and CDR2 SVGAGI come from the germline V gene. The CDR3 contains 15 residues. With 5 bases clipped from V and 3 bases from J, the junction kept 7 bases outside the gene matches. The CDR3 region is CASSPGLAEYYEQYF. The CDR3, as DNA: TGTGCCAGCAGTCCTGGACTAGCGGAGTACTACGAGCAGTACTTC.

V usage is TRBV28 and J usage is TRBJ2-5; a weak D match, TRBD2 (6 bases). V was clipped by 3 bases and J by 2 bases, with 13 bases between them. The CDR3 extends over 15 amino acids. Germline values: CDR1 MDHEN, CDR2 SYDVKM. CDR3 loop: CASSFGGEQQETQYF. The DNA for the CDR3 is TGTGCCAGCAGTTTCGGGGGTGAGCAACAAGAGACCCAGTACTTC.

A few counts support this clone. The chain uses TRBV14 and TRBJ2-1; 7 positions agree with TRBD2. V shed 1 base, J shed 4 bases, and the junction held 4 bases outside the gene matches. Germline CDR1 and CDR2: SGHDN and FVKESK. The CDR3 has 15 amino acids. In nucleotides, the CDR3 is TGTGCCAGCAGCCAAGGCGGGGGATATTACAATGAGCAGTTCTTC. Its translation: CASSQGGGYYNEQFF.

This chain joins TRBV25-1 and TRBJ1-4; D gene uncertain. The V and J ends lost 1 base and 5 bases respectively, with 8 bases between them. Germline lookup yields CDR1 MGHDK and CDR2 SYGVNS. This CDR3 has 14 residues. The CDR3 DNA reads TGTGCCAGCAGTGAATCCGGTCTGAATGAAAAACTGTTTTTT. It codes for CASSESGLNEKLFF.

This clone was found a few times. The gene calls are TRBV18 and TRBJ1-1; 8 bases agree with TRBD1. V was pared by 4 bases and J by 5 bases, with 6 bases of the junction left unmatched. The CDR3 consists of 14 residues. CDR1 and CDR2 (germline): KGHSH, LQKENI. The chain's CDR3 is CASSHDRGGTEAFF. The CDR3 DNA sequence: TGTGCCAGCTCACACGACAGGGGTGGTACTGAAGCTTTCTTT. Combining the CDR3 with reference TRBV18 and TRBJ1-1 gives the whole variable domain NAGVMQNPRHLVRRRGQEARLRCSPMKGHSHVYWYRQLPEEGLKFMVYLQKENIIDESGMPKERFSAEFPKEGPSILRIQQVVRGDSAAYFCASSHDRGGTEAFFGQGTRLTVV.

This chain joins TRBV9 and TRBJ1-5; possibly TRBD1 for D (5 bases). The CDR3 contains 15 residues. The germline V gene has CDR1 SGDLS and CDR2 YYNGEE. V lost 0 bases and J 7 bases, leaving 14 bases between the germline ends. Here the CDR3 reads CASSVGGTASQPQHF. Written as DNA, the CDR3 is TGTGCCAGCAGCGTAGGAGGGACCGCGAGCCAGCCCCAGCATTTT.

The rearrangement links TRBV30 to TRBJ1-3, with D hard to call. In germline, CDR1 is GTSNPN, CDR2 SVGIG (reference sequence). V lost 3 bases, J lost 0 bases, and 6 bases lay in between. The length of the CDR3 is 13 residues. The chain's CDR3 is CAWRAFSGNTIYF. The CDR3 nucleotides read TGTGCCTGGAGGGCCTTCTCTGGAAACACCATATATTTT. Combining the CDR3 with reference TRBV30 and TRBJ1-3 gives the whole variable domain SQTIHQWPATLVQPVGSPLSLECTVEGTSNPNLYWYRQAAGRGLQLLFYSVGIGQISSEVPQNLSASRPQDRQFILSSKKLLLSDSGFYLCAWRAFSGNTIYFGEGSWLTVV.

J is TRBJ1-1 and V is TRBV30; no firm D call. The CDR3 spans 13 residues. Between the trimmed V and J ends, which lost 0 bases and 10 bases, there was a span of 15 bases. CDR1 is GTSNPN, CDR2 SVGIG, per germline (reference sequence). The CDR3 DNA follows: TGTGCCTGGAGTGTACCCCTTGCGGTCAGAGCTTTCTTT. This sequence encodes CAWSVPLAVRAFF.

The chain is built from TRBV4-2 and TRBJ1-1, with TRBD1 matching 7 bases. The CDR3 extends over 15 amino acids. Germline lookup yields CDR1 LGHNA and CDR2 YNFKEQ. V was clipped by 1 base and J by 4 bases; unmatched bases: 6. CDR3 coding DNA: TGTGCCAGCAGCCAAGCTAACAGGGGATTCACTGAAGCTTTCTTT. Its translation is CASSQANRGFTEAFF.

The chain joins TRBV12-5 to TRBJ2-1, with TRBD2 identical over 13 bases. The J segment lost 0 bases and the V segment lost 2 bases, leaving 10 bases of the junction unmatched. The CDR3 length is 20 residues. Looked up from germline, CDR1 is LGHNT and CDR2 is FRNRAP. CDR3: CASGLSPGLAGALSYNEQFF. CDR3 DNA: TGTGCTAGTGGTTTGTCACCAGGACTAGCGGGAGCCCTCTCCTACAATGAGCAGTTCTTC.

This clone was counted only a few times. Other DNA sequences from this sample encode an identical CDR3 as well. The genes are TRBV7-2 and TRBJ2-7; D is ambiguous. CDR1 and CDR2 from the germline V gene are SGHTA and FQGNSA. CDR3 length equals 14 residues. Trimming shortened V by 1 base and J by 0 bases, and 7 bases separated the two germline ends. Written as DNA, the CDR3 is TGTGCCAGCAGCTTAGTACAAAGCTCCTACGAGCAGTACTTC. It is translated as CASSLVQSSYEQYF. The full variable domain, rest sourced from reference TRBV7-2 and TRBJ2-7, is GAGVSQSPSNKVTEKGKDVELRCDPISGHTALYWYRQSLGQGLEFLIYFQGNSAPDKSGLPSDRFSAERTGGSVSTLTIQRTQQEDSAVYLCASSLVQSSYEQYFGPGTRLTVT.

The chain carries TRBV7-2 and TRBJ2-3; D might be TRBD2 (5 bases). With 0 bases removed from V and 3 bases from J, the gap between germline ends came to 10 bases. The CDR3 has 15 amino acids. CDR1 and CDR2 from the germline V gene are SGHTA and FQGNSA. CDR3 DNA: TGTGCCAGCAGCTTAGCGGGAGAGGGTACAGATACGCAGTATTTT. Its protein is CASSLAGEGTDTQYF.

The DNA for the CDR3 is TGTGCCATCAGGGCAGACGGCGGGAGGATCCACAATGAGCAGTTCTTC. Translation: CAIRADGGRIHNEQFF. This chain connects TRBV10-3 to TRBJ2-1; 8 nucleotides align to TRBD2. This CDR3 spans 16 amino acids. V lost 6 bases to trimming and J lost 5 bases; unmatched junction nucleotides: 12. The germline gives CDR1 ENHRY, CDR2 SYGVKD.

This clone was detected a few times. The gene calls are TRBV6-1 and TRBJ2-6, with D possibly TRBD2 on 5 matching bases. Germline assignment: CDR1 MNHNS and CDR2 SASEGT. The CDR3 extends over 16 amino acids. Between the trimmed V and J ends, which lost 0 bases and 2 bases, there was a span of 8 bases. This CDR3 reads CASSEAAGAGANVLTF. The CDR3 bases are TGTGCCAGCAGTGAAGCAGCCGGGGCTGGGGCCAACGTCCTGACTTTC.

V is TRBV6-6 and J is TRBJ2-7; 10 bases align to TRBD2. Trimming removed 7 bases from V and 3 bases from J; junction bases left unmatched: 6. Looked up from germline, CDR1 is MNHNY and CDR2 is SVGAGI (reference sequence). The CDR3 loop spans 14 amino acids. The CDR3 here is CASNRAGGSYEQYF. CDR3 sequence (DNA): TGTGCCAGCAATAGAGCGGGAGGGAGCTACGAGCAGTACTTC.

The rearrangement uses TRBV25-1 and TRBJ2-7; TRBD1 aligns across 8 bases. CDR3 length equals 15 residues. Germline V gene data show CDR1 as MGHDK and CDR2 as SYGVNS. J gave up 0 bases and V 7 bases, and 8 bases lay outside the gene matches. The CDR3 nucleotides are TGTGCCAGCACGTACACAGGGGGGACCTCCTACGAGCAGTACTTC. This gives the protein CASTYTGGTSYEQYF.

The chain couples TRBV30 to TRBJ2-3; weak D call: TRBD1 (6 bases). Trimming shortened V by 5 bases and J by 0 bases, and 6 bases separated the two germline ends. The length of the CDR3 is 12 residues. In germline, CDR1 is GTSNPN, CDR2 SVGIG (reference sequence). The CDR3 bases are TGTGCCTGGGGACAGAGCACAGATACGCAGTATTTT. It yields the protein CAWGQSTDTQYF.

The chain carries TRBV18 and TRBJ2-6, with D perhaps TRBD2 (5 bases). Germline V lookup: CDR1 KGHSH, CDR2 LQKENI. V was clipped by 5 bases and J by 0 bases, with 14 bases between them. This CDR3 spans 17 amino acids. CDR3 protein: CASSSTGWNSGANVLTF. The CDR3 coding sequence is TGTGCCAGCTCATCCACGGGGTGGAACTCTGGGGCCAACGTCCTGACTTTC.